This is a list of T cell receptor beta chains from one sample in a study of shared clonotypes between healthy human individuals. Repertoires were generated with immunoSEQ multiplex PCR, while TCRdb's copy carries only in-frame clones and drops some. The sample contains some 1,400,000 clones, roughly 97% of which appear only once. The sequenced sample consisted of naive CD4+ T cells sorted from blood. These receptors came from a man aged 30 to 45 in good health. Both conserved end residues are part of each CDR3.

j_gene	v_gene	CDR3aa
TRBJ2-2	TRBV28	CASRGQGLTGELFF
TRBJ2-2	TRBV29-1	CSVKWGLTGELFF
TRBJ1-3	TRBV5-4	CASSSGQGGTGNTIYF
TRBJ1-1	TRBV19	CASSIIGGTNTEAFF
TRBJ2-7	TRBV28	CASTLGQTLNEQYF
TRBJ1-4	TRBV28	CASSFGIQGEKLFF
TRBJ1-5	TRBV7-2	CASSLSRGGGGNQPQHF
TRBJ2-7	TRBV4-3	CASSQRTGPYEQYF
TRBJ2-2	TRBV6-4	CASMDPNTGELFF
TRBJ2-3	TRBV29-1	CSGRVTSTDTQYF
TRBJ1-1	TRBV6-4	CASSVGSNTEAFF
TRBJ2-7	TRBV11-3	CASSEAGGLDEQYF
TRBJ1-2	TRBV11-2	CASSLVGQFSYGYTF
TRBJ2-7	TRBV7-8	CASSSRTQLFVYEQYF
TRBJ2-5	TRBV10-3	CAISEQMAEKTQYF
TRBJ1-1	TRBV18	CASSPKQSYAFF
TRBJ2-2	TRBV29-1	CSVGSGAHTGELFF
TRBJ2-1	TRBV15	CATSRAYNEQFF
TRBJ1-2	TRBV6-1	CASFLGPVSWGYTF
TRBJ2-3	TRBV5-4	CASSSRTRSTDTQYF
TRBJ2-1	TRBV9	CASSVGQGSDNEQFF
TRBJ2-7	TRBV6-5	CASSYGDRSSYEQYF
TRBJ2-1	TRBV5-1	CASSFLPGQGYNEQFF
TRBJ2-7	TRBV9	CASSVAPGGDYEQYF
TRBJ2-3	TRBV5-1	CASSLGTSGRGFTQYF
TRBJ2-2	TRBV7-2	CASSLGTGALPGELFF
TRBJ2-2	TRBV28	CASSFAGHPNTGELFF
TRBJ1-2	TRBV18	CASSPMLTGDYGYTF
TRBJ2-1	TRBV6-5	CASSPTSGRTGEQFF
TRBJ2-7	TRBV11-3	CASSLGGRAYEQYF
TRBJ1-1	TRBV18	CASSPDLGTNTEAFF
TRBJ2-7	TRBV5-1	CASSLVPQTTSGTRGSYEQYF
TRBJ2-1	TRBV13	CASSLGTVYYNEQFF
TRBJ2-1	TRBV7-8	CASSLGNEQFF
TRBJ2-7	TRBV13	CASSEAPGSSYEQYF
TRBJ2-4	TRBV6-6	CASSTSAKNIQYF
TRBJ2-7	TRBV10-3	CAISDMGQKAYEQYF
TRBJ2-3	TRBV4-1	CASSQRGGRTSVTDTQYF
TRBJ2-5	TRBV5-4	CASSLASGTKETQYF
TRBJ2-5	TRBV28	CASRGQGRGGETQYF
TRBJ2-2	TRBV10-3	CAIRPDWDTGELFF
TRBJ1-5	TRBV19	CASSKMTPGGNQPQHF
TRBJ2-1	TRBV6-1	CASSRDSYNEQFF
TRBJ2-1	TRBV7-2	CASSSRGGSKMNEQFF
TRBJ2-1	TRBV11-3	CASSLGLRSNEQFF
TRBJ1-5	TRBV7-9	CASSLGGQGNQPQHF
TRBJ2-7	TRBV7-9	CASSEGLANYEQYF
TRBJ1-5	TRBV5-8	CASSSWGRDQPQHF
TRBJ1-2	TRBV28	CASSYERGNYGYTF
TRBJ2-7	TRBV5-5	CASSLDLAVYEQYF
TRBJ1-2	TRBV4-3	CASSPETGKWDGYTF
TRBJ2-7	TRBV6-1	CASSDEVSYEQYF
TRBJ1-2	TRBV5-6	CASRQKIQGKNNYGYTF
TRBJ2-2	TRBV27	CASRFARAGELFF
TRBJ1-5	TRBV6-1	CASSGQGASQPQHF